This TCR beta chain was found in a study of T cell repertoires in cytomegalovirus infection. On the study more broadly: It was the public TCR beta signatures that indicated both CMV infection and matching HLA type.

In its sample, this clonotype was seen a few times. Antigen: not known. One entry per CDR3 protein results from TCRdb running MiXCR on the reads. The data contain 170,000 or so distinct CDR3 sequences, approximately 18% of them seen just once; the ten biggest clones take up almost 25%. General study findings and limits: Identification of carriers of CMV plus the relevant HLA was performed using cumulative public TCR beta family frequency. CMV-specific TCR beta clonotypes restricted by HLA-C dominated the ex vivo response.

Looked up from germline, CDR1 is SEHNR and CDR2 is FQNEAQ (reference sequence). The V end lost 5 bases, the J end lost 1 base, and 12 bases lay between the germline ends. The CDR3 totals 14 residues. This receptor was obtained from a human donor in good health (CMV status not recorded). Some clones in this sample may be carry-over from other donors' samples. Sequencing was done on a sample of CD8+ T cells from PBMCs. The chain recombines TRBV7-9 with TRBJ2-7; D gene uncertain. CDR3 amino acids: CASSPALTSYEQYF. The CDR3 DNA reads TGTGCCAGCAGCCCGGCTCTTACTTCCTACGAGCAGTACTTC.